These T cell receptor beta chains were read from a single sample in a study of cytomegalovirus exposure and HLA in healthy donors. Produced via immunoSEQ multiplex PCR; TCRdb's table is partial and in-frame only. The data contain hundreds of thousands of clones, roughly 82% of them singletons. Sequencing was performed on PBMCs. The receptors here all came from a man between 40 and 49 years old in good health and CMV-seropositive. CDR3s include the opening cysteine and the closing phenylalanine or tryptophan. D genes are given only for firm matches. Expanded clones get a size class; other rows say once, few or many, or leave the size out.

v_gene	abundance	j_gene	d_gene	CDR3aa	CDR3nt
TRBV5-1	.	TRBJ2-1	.	CASSLRGHPYNEQFF	TGCGCCAGCAGCTTGAGGGGACACCCCTACAATGAGCAGTTCTTC
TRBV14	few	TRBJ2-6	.	CASSFSSGANVLTF	TGTGCCAGCTCTTTCAGCTCTGGGGCCAACGTCCTGACTTTC
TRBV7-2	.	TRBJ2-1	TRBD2	CASSPNRVSAGGWGNEQFF	TGTGCCAGCAGCCCCAACAGGGTATCAGCGGGAGGATGGGGCAATGAGCAGTTCTTC
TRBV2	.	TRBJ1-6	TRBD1	CASTAGTVNSPLHF	TGTGCCAGCACCGCGGGGACAGTCAATTCACCCCTCCACTTT
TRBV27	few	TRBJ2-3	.	CASSPYGPQRVTDTQYF	TGTGCCAGCAGTCCATACGGCCCCCAGCGGGTCACAGATACGCAGTATTTT
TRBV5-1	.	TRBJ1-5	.	CASSLAGGGNQPQHF	TGCGCCAGCAGCTTGGCCGGGGGAGGCAATCAGCCCCAGCATTTT
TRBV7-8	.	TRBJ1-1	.	CASSQQRNTEAFF	TGTGCCAGCAGCCAACAGAGGAACACTGAAGCTTTCTTT
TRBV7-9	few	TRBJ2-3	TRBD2	CASNRTSGGLVDTQYF	TGTGCCAGCAACCGGACTAGCGGGGGGTTAGTGGATACGCAGTATTTT
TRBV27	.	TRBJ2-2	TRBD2	CATRTLAGTGELFF	TGTGCCACCCGGACACTAGCGGGGACCGGGGAGCTGTTTTTT
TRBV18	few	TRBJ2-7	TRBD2	CASSPNSGRPYEQYF	TGTGCCAGCTCGCCCAATAGCGGGAGGCCCTACGAGCAGTACTTC
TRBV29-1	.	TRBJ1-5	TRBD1	CSVRDRDPGSPQHF	TGCAGCGTCCGGGACAGGGACCCGGGATCGCCCCAGCATTTT
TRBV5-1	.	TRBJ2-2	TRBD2	CASSPRTSRNTGELFF	TGCGCCAGCAGCCCGAGGACTAGTAGGAACACCGGGGAGCTGTTTTTT
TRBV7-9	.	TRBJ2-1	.	CASSFPPGLKPYNEQFF	TGTGCCAGCAGCTTCCCCCCGGGACTCAAACCCTACAATGAGCAGTTCTTC
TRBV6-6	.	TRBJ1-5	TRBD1	CASSRTGDQPQHF	TGTGCCAGCAGCCGCACAGGGGATCAGCCCCAGCATTTT
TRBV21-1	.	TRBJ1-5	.	CASSKLGQGNQPQHF	TGTGCCAGCAGCAAATTAGGACAGGGCAATCAGCCCCAGCATTTT
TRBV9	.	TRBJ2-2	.	CASSVLTGELFF	TGTGCCAGCAGCGTCCTCACCGGGGAGCTGTTTTTT
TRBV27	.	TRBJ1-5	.	CASSPSGAGQPQHF	TGTGCCAGCAGTCCCTCCGGGGCGGGACAGCCCCAGCATTTT
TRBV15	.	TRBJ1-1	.	CATSRVRSPNTEAFF	TGTGCCACCAGCAGAGTTCGGTCCCCGAACACTGAAGCTTTCTTT
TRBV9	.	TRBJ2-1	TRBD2	CASSVMSSGSVEQFF	TGTGCCAGCAGCGTAATGTCTAGCGGGAGTGTTGAGCAGTTCTTC
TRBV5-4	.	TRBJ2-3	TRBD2	CASSVRWASGRSPSTDTQYF	TGTGCCAGCAGCGTCAGGTGGGCTAGCGGGAGATCCCCTAGCACAGATACGCAGTATTTT
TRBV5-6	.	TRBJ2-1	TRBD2	CASSPQTSGAYNEQFF	TGTGCCAGCAGCCCACAGACTAGCGGAGCCTACAATGAGCAGTTCTTC
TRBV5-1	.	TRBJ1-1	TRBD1	CASSKATGGGTEAFF	TGCGCCAGCAGCAAAGCGACAGGGGGGGGGACTGAAGCTTTCTTT
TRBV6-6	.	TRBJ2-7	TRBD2	CASSLLAGVWNEQYF	TGTGCCAGCAGCCTTCTAGCGGGAGTGTGGAACGAGCAGTACTTC
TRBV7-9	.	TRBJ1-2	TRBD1	CASSQPGQSYGYTF	TGTGCCAGCAGCCAACCGGGACAGAGCTATGGCTACACCTTC
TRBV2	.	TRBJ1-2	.	CASSIGEGRGGYTF	TGTGCCAGCAGCATCGGGGAGGGCAGGGGCGGCTACACCTTC
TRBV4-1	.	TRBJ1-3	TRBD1	CASSHGTGHSGNTIYF	TGCGCCAGCAGCCACGGGACAGGGCACTCTGGAAACACCATATATTTT
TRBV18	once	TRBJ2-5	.	CASSPALRESQLQETQYF	TGTGCCAGCTCACCAGCCCTAAGAGAGTCCCAACTCCAAGAGACCCAGTACTTC
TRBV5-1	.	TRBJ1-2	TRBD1	CASSSGTGHNYGYTF	TGCGCCAGCAGCTCCGGGACAGGCCACAACTATGGCTACACCTTC
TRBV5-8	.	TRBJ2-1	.	CASSLRVSVLHEQFF	TGTGCCAGCAGCTTGAGAGTCTCGGTCCTCCATGAGCAGTTCTTC
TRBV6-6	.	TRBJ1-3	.	CASSNSITSGNTIYF	TGTGCCAGCAGCAACTCCATTACCTCTGGAAACACCATATATTTT
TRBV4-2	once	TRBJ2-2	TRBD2	CASSQDGPGLAGGEIANTGELFF	TGTGCCAGCAGCCAAGACGGCCCGGGACTAGCGGGAGGCGAGATCGCGAACACCGGGGAGCTGTTTTTT
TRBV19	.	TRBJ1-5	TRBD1	CASMGQFYQPQHF	TGTGCCAGTATGGGACAGTTCTATCAGCCCCAGCATTTT
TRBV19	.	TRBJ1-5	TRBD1	CASSILDRGNQPQHF	TGTGCCAGTAGTATTTTGGACAGGGGCAATCAGCCCCAGCATTTT
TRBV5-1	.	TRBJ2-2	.	CASSLTTSNTGELFF	TGCGCCAGCAGCTTGACTACCTCGAACACCGGGGAGCTGTTTTTT
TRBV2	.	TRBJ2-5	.	CASTDQETQYF	TGTGCCAGCACCGACCAAGAGACCCAGTACTTC
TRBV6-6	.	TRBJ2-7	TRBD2	CASRLAGGREQYF	TGTGCCAGCAGACTAGCGGGAGGCCGCGAGCAGTACTTC
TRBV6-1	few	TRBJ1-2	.	CASSSGSGYTF	TGTGCCAGCAGCTCAGGGTCCGGCTACACCTTC
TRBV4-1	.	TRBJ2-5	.	CASSQDGGTAQETQYF	TGCGCCAGCAGCCAAGATGGCGGGACAGCTCAAGAGACCCAGTACTTC
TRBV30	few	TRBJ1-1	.	CAWSEGDGTEAFF	TGTGCCTGGAGTGAGGGGGATGGGACTGAAGCTTTCTTT
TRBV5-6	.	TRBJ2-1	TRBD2	CATNSGRLYNEQFF	TGTGCCACCAATAGCGGGAGGTTATACAATGAGCAGTTCTTC
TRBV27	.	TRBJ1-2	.	CASANGVANYGYTF	TGTGCCAGCGCGAACGGGGTTGCTAACTATGGCTACACCTTC
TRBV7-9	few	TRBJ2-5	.	CASSRQGGGYPETQYF	TGTGCCAGCAGCCGCCAAGGGGGGGGCTACCCGGAGACCCAGTACTTC
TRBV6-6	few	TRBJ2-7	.	CASKGERTGIYEQYF	TGTGCCAGCAAAGGTGAACGGACGGGGATATACGAGCAGTACTTC
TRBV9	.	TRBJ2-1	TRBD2	CASSPGLAVYNEQFF	TGTGCCAGCAGCCCGGGACTAGCGGTATACAATGAGCAGTTCTTC
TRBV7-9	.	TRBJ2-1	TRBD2	CSSSNPGGSESEQFF	TGTTCCAGCAGCAACCCGGGGGGTAGCGAATCTGAGCAGTTCTTC
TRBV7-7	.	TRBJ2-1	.	CASSPLGALEEQFF	TGTGCTAGCAGCCCCCTAGGGGCCCTCGAGGAGCAGTTCTTC
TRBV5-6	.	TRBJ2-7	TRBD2	CASGPGLAGFYEQYF	TGTGCCAGCGGACCCGGACTAGCGGGATTCTACGAGCAGTACTTC
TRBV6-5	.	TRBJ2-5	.	CASSDRAGPWETQYF	TGTGCCAGCAGCGACAGAGCCGGTCCGTGGGAGACCCAGTACTTC